The 30 T cell receptor beta chains below were found in one sample sequenced in a study of blood T cell repertoires in COVID-19. Measured with immunoSEQ multiplex PCR; TCRdb has only the in-frame clones, and not every one. Among about 47,000 clones listed, roughly 90% were seen once. The sample consisted of peripheral blood. These receptors were collected from a man aged 50 or older with active COVID-19.

V is TRBV7-9 and J is TRBJ2-5, with TRBD2 as a possible D gene (6 bases). Germline values: CDR1 SEHNR, CDR2 FQNEAQ (reference sequence). The CDR3 totals 14 residues. With 5 bases removed from V and 4 bases from J, the gap between germline ends came to 14 bases. The CDR3 sequence: CASSRSGVGETQYF. The DNA of the CDR3 is TGTGCCAGCAGCCGCTCGGGGGTAGGAGAGACCCAGTACTTC.

J is TRBJ1-6 and V is TRBV5-6; 8 bases fit TRBD1. The CDR3 runs 15 residues. Germline V lookup: CDR1 SGHDT, CDR2 YYEEEE. J gave up 6 bases and V 4 bases, and 6 bases lay outside the gene matches. CDR3 DNA sequence: TGTGCCAGCAGCAGGCCTCAGGGGGCTAATTCACCCCTCCACTTT. Translated: CASSRPQGANSPLHF.

The rearrangement uses TRBV18 and TRBJ1-2, with D hard to call. Germline V lookup: CDR1 KGHSH, CDR2 LQKENI. The CDR3 sequence is 12 residues long. The V end was cut by 6 bases, the J end by 4 bases, with 9 bases between. CDR3 protein: CASSSGSYGYTF. In DNA, the CDR3 is TGTGCCAGCTCTTCGGGAAGCTATGGCTACACCTTC.

The V call is TRBV4-1, the J call TRBJ2-7; 7 bases fit TRBD2. V lost 5 bases to trimming and J lost 4 bases; unmatched junction nucleotides: 14. Germline V gene lookup returns CDR1 MGHRA and CDR2 YSYEKL. The CDR3 covers 16 residues. The CDR3 here is CASSRELWGGEYEQYV. DNA of the CDR3: TGCGCCAGCAGCAGGGAGTTATGGGGGGGGGAGTACGAGCAGTACGTC.

V gene TRBV18 combines with J gene TRBJ2-7; TRBD1 is a possible D gene (5 bases). Germline V gene lookup returns CDR1 KGHSH and CDR2 LQKENI. The CDR3 covers 16 residues. V was clipped by 5 bases and J by 0 bases, with 17 bases between them. This CDR3 is CASSRRTTLNSYEQYV. The CDR3 coding sequence is TGTGCCAGCTCAAGAAGGACAACGCTTAACTCCTACGAGCAGTACGTC.

V usage is TRBV11-2 and J usage is TRBJ2-7; D is unresolved. V was pared by 1 base and J by 0 bases, with 10 bases between. CDR3 length: 15 amino acids. Per the germline V gene, CDR1 is SGHAT and CDR2 is FQNNGV. The DNA of the CDR3 is TGTGCCAGCAGCTTAGCCCCCACGAGCTCCTACGAGCAGTACGTC. Protein: CASSLAPTSSYEQYV.

The chain employs TRBV6-1 and TRBJ2-1; 15 bases are a match to TRBD2. The CDR3 has 16 residues. Germline lookup yields CDR1 MNHNS and CDR2 SASEGT. V trimming: 4 bases; J trimming: 7 bases; junction bases outside the gene matches: 5. The CDR3: CASSVRTSGGANEQFF. CDR3 sequence (DNA): TGTGCCAGCAGTGTCCGGACTAGCGGGGGGGCAAATGAGCAGTTCTTC.

The chain couples TRBV2 to TRBJ2-1, with 13 bases that match TRBD2. The CDR3 is 16 residues long. In germline, CDR1 is SNHLY, CDR2 FYNNEI. J lost 8 bases, V lost 5 bases, and 9 bases had no gene match. CDR3 protein: CASSNPTSGRAHEQFF. CDR3 coding DNA: TGTGCCAGCAGTAACCCCACTAGCGGGAGGGCCCATGAGCAGTTCTTC.

This CDR3 reads CASSILTGGSNQPQHF. CDR3 sequence (DNA): TGTGCCAGTAGTATATTGACAGGGGGTAGCAATCAGCCCCAGCATTTT. The chain couples TRBV19 to TRBJ1-5; 9 nucleotides match TRBD1. The V segment lost 2 bases and the J segment 0 bases; nucleotides outside the gene matches: 2. Germline CDR1 LNHDA, CDR2 SQIVND (reference sequence). This CDR3 has 16 amino acids.

This sequence joins TRBV2 and TRBJ1-1; maybe TRBD1 (6 bases). CDR3 length: 14 amino acids. Germline loops: CDR1 SNHLY, CDR2 FYNNEI. Trimming pared 6 bases from V and 3 bases from J, leaving 14 bases between. CDR3 residues: CASSARGIDTEAFF. CDR3 nucleotide sequence: TGTGCCAGCAGCGCCAGGGGTATTGACACTGAAGCTTTCTTT.

CDR3 in amino acids: CASSPPRANTEAFF. The CDR3 DNA reads TGCGCCAGCAGCCCCCCCAGGGCGAACACTGAAGCTTTCTTT. J is TRBJ1-1 and V is TRBV5-1, with a possible D match to TRBD1 (5 bases). The CDR3 runs 14 residues. Germline V gene data show CDR1 as SGHRS and CDR2 as YFSETQ. Trimming stripped 4 bases from V and 1 base from J, with 11 bases between.

The rearrangement joins TRBV21-1 to TRBJ1-6. TRBV21-1 is labeled a pseudogene. The length of the CDR3 is 18 residues. The CDR3 spells CASIICCRLSLCHSPLHF. Written as DNA, the CDR3 is TGTGCCAGCATCATTTGCTGTAGACTTTCCCTTTGCCATTCACCCCTCCACTTT.

This chain's CDR3 is CASSLDIEAFF. CDR3 bases: TGTGCCAGCAGTTTGGACATCGAGGCTTTCTTT. J is TRBJ1-1 and V is TRBV12-3 or TRBV12-4; D might be TRBD1 (5 bases). The CDR3 is 11 residues long. The V end was cut by 3 bases, the J end by 11 bases, with 10 bases between.

The chain couples TRBV7-9 to TRBJ1-1; D is ambiguous. Looked up from germline, CDR1 is SEHNR and CDR2 is FQNEAQ (reference sequence). The CDR3 covers 14 residues. V was cut by 2 bases and J by 1 base, with 8 bases left in between. The CDR3 bases are TGTGCCAGCAGCTTAACAGCAAGGAACACTGAAGCTTTCTTT. As protein: CASSLTARNTEAFF.

This chain links TRBV12-5 with TRBJ1-5, with D possibly being TRBD1 (6 bases). This CDR3 is 14 amino acids long. V was shortened by 5 bases and J by 1 base, with 9 bases between the two germline ends. The germline CDR1 and CDR2 sequences are LGHNT and FRNRAP. CDR3 DNA sequence: TGTGCTAGTGGTGCGGACAGAAGCAATCAGCCCCAGCATTTT. Its translation is CASGADRSNQPQHF.

The V and J genes are TRBV18 and TRBJ2-5; TRBD1 might be the D (6 bases). CDR3 length equals 14 residues. The V end was cut by 3 bases, the J end by 1 base, with 9 bases between. Germline lookup yields CDR1 KGHSH and CDR2 LQKENI. CDR3 protein: CASSPDRIQETQYF. CDR3 sequence (DNA): TGTGCCAGCTCACCCGACAGGATCCAAGAGACCCAGTACTTC.

This rearrangement joins TRBV7-2 to TRBJ2-3; no reliable D call. The CDR3 extends over 12 amino acids. CDR1 is SGHTA and CDR2 is FQGNSA in the germline V gene. The ends were cut back, 6 bases at V and 2 bases at J, with 6 bases in the middle. CDR3 nucleotides: TGTGCCAGCAGACGAGACACAGATACGCAGTATTTT. This codes for CASRRDTDTQYF. The whole variable domain, filled in from reference TRBV7-2 and TRBJ2-3, reads GAGVSQSPSNKVTEKGKDVELRCDPISGHTALYWYRQSLGQGLEFLIYFQGNSAPDKSGLPSDRFSAERTGGSVSTLTIQRTQQEDSAVYLCASRRDTDTQYFGPGTRLTVL.

The V and J genes are TRBV18 and TRBJ2-1; TRBD1 might be the D (6 bases). Germline loops: CDR1 KGHSH, CDR2 LQKENI. Trimming removed 6 bases from V and 4 bases from J, with 16 bases in between. This CDR3 is built from 15 residues. In DNA, the CDR3 is TGTGCCAGCTCGTCCCCGGGACAAAAATACAATGAGCAGTTCTTC. It translates to CASSSPGQKYNEQFF.

The V gene is TRBV5-4, the J gene TRBJ1-4, with D tentatively TRBD1 (5 bases). Germline V gene lookup returns CDR1 SGHNT and CDR2 YYREEE (reference sequence). The V and J ends lost 0 bases and 5 bases respectively, with 5 bases between them. This CDR3 has 13 amino acids. The DNA of the CDR3 is TGTGCCAGCAGCTTGGCAGGGAATGAAAAACTGTTTTTT. Translated: CASSLAGNEKLFF.

This rearrangement joins TRBV7-6 to TRBJ2-5; 11 nucleotides match TRBD2. The CDR3 length is 16 residues. Germline CDR1 SGHVS, CDR2 FNYEAQ. J was trimmed by 4 bases and V by 2 bases; bases with no gene match: 6. CDR3 protein: CASSLPSGGQGETQYF. Written as DNA, the CDR3 is TGTGCCAGCAGCTTACCTAGCGGGGGGCAGGGAGAGACCCAGTACTTC. The variable domain in full, completed from reference TRBV7-6 and TRBJ2-5, reads GAGVSQSPRYKVTKRGQDVALRCDPISGHVSLYWYRQALGQGPEFLTYFNYEAQQDKSGLPNDRFSAERPEGSISTLTIQRTEQRDSAMYRCASSLPSGGQGETQYFGPGTRLLVL.

This chain joins TRBV5-1 and TRBJ1-5, with TRBD1 matching over 9 bases. Germline V gives CDR1 SGHRS, CDR2 YFSETQ. There are 14 residues in the CDR3. Trimming cost V 4 bases and J 6 bases; bases outside gene matches: 5. In DNA form, the CDR3 reads TGCGCCAGCAGCGCCACAGGGGGCGGTCAGCCCCAGCATTTT. Protein sequence: CASSATGGGQPQHF.

V is TRBV18 and J is TRBJ2-3; no firm D call. The CDR3 consists of 14 residues. Trimming removed 3 bases from V and 0 bases from J, with 7 bases in between. Germline-derived CDR1 and CDR2 are KGHSH and LQKENI. CDR3 protein: CASSPSYSTDTQYF. For the CDR3, the DNA is TGTGCCAGCTCACCTTCGTATAGCACAGATACGCAGTATTTT.

J is TRBJ1-6 and V is TRBV4-3, with TRBD1 identical over 8 bases. Germline assignment: CDR1 LGHNA and CDR2 YSLEER. This CDR3 has 16 amino acids. Trimming removed 3 bases from V and 9 bases from J; junction bases left unmatched: 10. CDR3 loop: CASSHLNRGYGSPLHF. Written as DNA, the CDR3 is TGCGCCAGCAGCCACCTAAACAGGGGGTACGGTTCACCCCTCCACTTT.

This chain connects TRBV6-5 to TRBJ1-1, with TRBD1 identical over 7 bases. V lost 6 bases to trimming and J lost 5 bases; unmatched junction nucleotides: 9. The CDR3 loop spans 14 amino acids. From germline, CDR1 is MNHEY and CDR2 SVGAGI. CDR3 in DNA: TGTGCCAGCAGACCCGACAGGGCCCGGACTGAAGCTTTCTTT. It codes for CASRPDRARTEAFF.

The genes are TRBV9 and TRBJ2-1; TRBD2 aligns across 11 bases. The junction had 9 bases not matched to a gene; V was cut back by 1 base and J by 6 bases. The CDR3 sequence is 17 residues long. CDR1 is SGDLS and CDR2 is YYNGEE in the germline V gene. CDR3 residues: CASSVSGSGRAGNEQFF. The CDR3 DNA reads as TGTGCCAGCAGCGTATCGGGTAGCGGGAGGGCTGGCAATGAGCAGTTCTTC.

This clone was seen a single time. The chain uses TRBV10-2 and TRBJ2-1, with unresolved D. Per the germline V gene, CDR1 is WSHSY and CDR2 is SAAADI. This CDR3 region has 12 residues. V lost 6 bases to trimming and J lost 4 bases, with 7 bases between them. In nucleotides, the CDR3 is TGCGCCAGCAGAACACTATACAATGAGCAGTTCTTC. This codes for CASRTLYNEQFF.

This clone came up a few times. The J gene is TRBJ2-7, the V gene TRBV7-9, with D perhaps TRBD2 (6 bases). CDR1 and CDR2 from the germline V gene are SEHNR and FQNEAQ (reference sequence). The CDR3 spans 14 residues. V was trimmed by 8 bases and J by 0 bases, leaving 14 bases between them. The CDR3 spells CASGSGRSSYEQYF. CDR3 coding DNA: TGTGCCAGCGGTTCGGGGAGGAGCTCCTACGAGCAGTACTTC.

This clone has just a few counts. The V gene is TRBV7-9, the J gene TRBJ1-1; maybe TRBD1 (5 bases). The germline CDR1 and CDR2 sequences are SEHNR and FQNEAQ (reference sequence). Trimming removed 5 bases from V and 0 bases from J, with 16 bases in between. The CDR3 has 16 residues. The CDR3 bases are TGTGCCAGCAGCCCCGGGACCCTAGCGATGAACACTGAAGCTTTCTTT. Amino acids: CASSPGTLAMNTEAFF.

The chain carries TRBV7-6 and TRBJ1-3; the D gene is possibly TRBD1 (5 bases). V was pared by 3 bases and J by 2 bases, with 14 bases between. The CDR3 sequence is 16 residues long. Germline V CDR1 and CDR2: SGHVS, FNYEAQ. In DNA form, the CDR3 reads TGTGCCAGCAGCTTTCGCCAGGGCACGGCTGGAAACACCATATATTTT. Amino acid sequence: CASSFRQGTAGNTIYF.

The chain uses TRBV9 and TRBJ2-5; TRBD2 agrees at 8 bases. In germline, CDR1 is SGDLS, CDR2 YYNGEE. Trimming cost V 3 bases and J 0 bases; bases outside gene matches: 1. The CDR3 runs 14 residues. This CDR3 reads CASSGSGNQETQYF. The CDR3 DNA reads TGTGCCAGCAGCGGTAGCGGGAACCAAGAGACCCAGTACTTC.